This TCR beta chain appears in the sequencing data of a study of T cell repertoires and HLA-DP antigens. The wider study: The donors, ranging 18-to-29 to 60-to-69 years, included a couple of males and one female.

CD4+ T cells, purified by negative selection, averaged approximately 98% purity. The protocol was immunoSEQ multiplex PCR, while the TCRdb copy is restricted to in-frame clones and leaves out a portion. In the table there are about 120,000 clones, around 93% of which are singletons. Comments on this clone: Its target is not known.

Per the germline V gene, CDR1 is SGHVS and CDR2 is FQNEAQ. The junction had 2 bases not matched to a gene; V was cut back by 5 bases and J by 0 bases. CDR3 length: 15 amino acids. This clonotype was sampled from a woman younger than 30 in good health and CMV-seronegative. The source material was CD4+ T cells from PBMCs. The J gene is TRBJ2-2, the V gene TRBV7-8; 8 positions agree with TRBD1. The CDR3 nucleotides are TGTGCCAGCAGCCCGACAGGGGCGAACACCGGGGAGCTGTTTTTT. Protein product: CASSPTGANTGELFF. Complete variable domain (other parts from reference TRBV7-8 and TRBJ2-2): GAGVSQSPRYKVAKRGQDVALRCDPISGHVSLFWYQQALGQGPEFLTYFQNEAQLDKSGLPSDRFFAERPEGSVSTLKIQRTQQEDSAVYLCASSPTGANTGELFFGEGSRLTVL.